The source of this T cell receptor (beta chain) is a study of beta chain features in type 1 diabetes (dated by TCRdb to the late 2010s). Broadly, across the study: Mean age, gender distribution, total cell number and subset yield did not differ between patients and healthy donors. Across all samples, fewer than 110,000,000 sorted cells were examined, and cell number per subset correlated strongly with RNA yield. Regulatory and stem cell-like memory subsets were obtained from only 8 patients and roughly eight healthy donors, while naive and central memory subsets were obtained from all 30 or so donors. The study compared TCRB repertoires of sorted circulating CD4+ T cell subsets between recently diagnosed type 1 diabetes patients and matched healthy donors. What the research found in general, with its limitations: HLA sub-analyses involved small numbers of individuals, so any influence of HLA type on TCRB rearrangement remained unresolved. The naive, central memory and regulatory TCRB repertoires appeared to resemble one another more closely among patients than among healthy donors. Shorter templates might have been favored by PCR, but patient and control samples were amplified and corrected together, so both groups would have been affected equally by any skew. A moderate but significant shortening of TCRB CDR3 length was observed in type 1 diabetes patients in all four CD4+ subsets. Because cDNA was sequenced instead of genomic DNA, highly expressing activated cells could be over-represented, though the groups showed no difference in activation or CD3 levels. Patients with type 1 diabetes made fewer insertions and deleted more nucleotides at VDJ recombination sites, implying thymic rearrangement abnormalities.

Comment on this clone: The clone's antigen remains unknown. Qualities for individual bases were not recorded, and no much larger clone is one base off.

Each donor gave one peripheral blood draw, around 0.12 L on average, collected into heparinised tubes. Naive, central memory, regulatory and stem cell-like memory CD4+ T cells were sorted on a BD FACSAria II using a panel including CD45RO, CCR7, CD25, CD127, CD95 and CD27. A purity above 95% was achieved for all sorted populations. PBMCs were isolated immediately by Lymphoprep density gradient centrifugation and stained directly without culture. So that batch effects would be minimized, each experiment stained and sorted samples in pairs, pairing one healthy donor with one patient. All of the isolated RNA was reverse transcribed with the High Capacity cDNA Reverse Transcription Kit, so expressed TCRB transcripts were sequenced. Naive, central memory and regulatory T cell samples underwent deep immunoSEQ sequencing, averaging around 4 million total reads per sample. Sorted cells were lysed in RLT buffer, and RNA was extracted using DNase-treated RNeasy Micro or Mini kits according to cell number. Each cell subset was processed separately to prevent cross-contamination, with patient and healthy donor samples processed together. Using the immunoSEQ multiplex PCR, TCRB sequences were amplified from cDNA into 87-bp fragments spanning the CDR3 region. Sequencing of the amplicons was done on the Illumina HiSeq platform. Per the original workflow: PCR bias was corrected computationally using synthetic template baselines, and reads within Hamming distance 2 were collapsed, with unmergeable singletons discarded. Reads were aligned against IMGT so that V, D and J genes, CDR3 length and insertions or deletions at six rearrangement sites could be assigned. Within each subset, clonotype counts were normalized to sorted cell number, after which true diversity and Gini coefficients were computed with the tcR R package. The overlap coefficient, calculated on TCRB nucleotide sequences, was used to measure repertoire sharing. Held by TCRdb, this immuneACCESS table contains in-frame sequences only and omits some clones. Under half of the omission traces to an unresolved V gene where checked; the cause of the rest is unknown. The V and J calls and clone size come from that table; D and trimming were worked out from the DNA. The sample data list about 120,000 clones, and 15% to 20% of these were observed just once. The ten most abundant clones make up 2.6% of the sample.

From the cysteine through the phenylalanine, the CDR3 covers 16 amino acids. Only the CDR3 part of the read is kept: 48 bases, read in frame from the first base. V sheds 4 bases and J sheds 5 bases, leaving 19 bases between their ends. Taken from the germline V gene, the CDR1 and CDR2 loops are SGHNT and YENEEA. Input material: central memory CD4+ T cells from blood. The chain employs TRBV11-3 and TRBJ2-3, with TRBD1 tentatively as D gene (6 bases match). The receptor's source is a young man with type 1 diabetes. The nucleotides read TGTGCCAGCAGCTCCATCAAGAGGACAGATGGAGATACGCAGTATTTT. This yields the protein CASSSIKRTDGDTQYF.